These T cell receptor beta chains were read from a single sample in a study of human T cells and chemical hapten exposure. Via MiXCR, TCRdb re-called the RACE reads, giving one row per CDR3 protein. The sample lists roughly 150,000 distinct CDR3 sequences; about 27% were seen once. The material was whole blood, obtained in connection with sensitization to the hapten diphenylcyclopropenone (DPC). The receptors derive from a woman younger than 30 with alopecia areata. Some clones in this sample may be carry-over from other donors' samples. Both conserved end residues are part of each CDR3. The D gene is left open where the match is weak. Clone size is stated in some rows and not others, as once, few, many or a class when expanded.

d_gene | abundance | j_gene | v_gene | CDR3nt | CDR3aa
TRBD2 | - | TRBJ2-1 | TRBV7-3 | TGTGCCAGCAGCCCGGGACTAGCGGGATACAATGAGCAGTTCTTC | CASSPGLAGYNEQFF
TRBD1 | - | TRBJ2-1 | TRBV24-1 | TGTGCCACCAGTGATGCAGGGGGACCTTACAATGAGCAGTTCTTC | CATSDAGGPYNEQFF
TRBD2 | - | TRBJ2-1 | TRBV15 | TGTGCCACCAGGGAAGGTAGCGGGCCCTACAATGAGCAGTTCTTC | CATREGSGPYNEQFF
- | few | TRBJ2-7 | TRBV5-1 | TGCGCCAGCAGCGGACGAGAGGTGGCGGGGACCTACGAGCAGTACTTC | CASSGREVAGTYEQYF
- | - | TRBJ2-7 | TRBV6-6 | TGTGCCAGCAGAACAAAAGGGGACGAGCAGTACTTC | CASRTKGDEQYF
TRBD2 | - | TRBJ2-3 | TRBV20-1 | TGCAGTGCTACCCCGGGACTAGCGGGGGAAGCAGATACGCAGTATTTT | CSATPGLAGEADTQYF
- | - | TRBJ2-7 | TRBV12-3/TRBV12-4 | TGTGCCAGCAGTAAAGTGTTCGAGCAGTACTTC | CASSKVFEQYF
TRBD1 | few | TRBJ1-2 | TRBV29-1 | TGCAGCGTTCCGGACAGGGACGGCTATGGCTACACCTTC | CSVPDRDGYGYTF
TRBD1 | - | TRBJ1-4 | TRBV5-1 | TGCGCCAGCAGCACAGGACAGGGAGTTGAAAAACTGTTTTTT | CASSTGQGVEKLFF
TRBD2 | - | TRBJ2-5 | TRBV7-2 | TGTGCCAGCAGCCGCGGTACGGGGGGGACTCTACGTTTAAAAGAGACCCAGTACTTC | CASSRGTGGTLRLKETQYF
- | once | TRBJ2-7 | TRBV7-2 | TGTGCCAGCAGCTTGCAGGGGCGGGAAGGGTACGAGCAGTACTTC | CASSLQGREGYEQYF
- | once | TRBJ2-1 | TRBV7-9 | TGTGCCAGCAGCTGGGCAGAAGAGCAGTTCTTC | CASSWAEEQFF
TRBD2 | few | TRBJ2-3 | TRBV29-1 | TGCAGCGTTGGGGGGGGTGCTACGCAGTATTTT | CSVGGGATQYF
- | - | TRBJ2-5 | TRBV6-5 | TGTGCCAGCAGTTACATCAGGAGGGGGAGAGAGACCCAGTACTTC | CASSYIRRGRETQYF
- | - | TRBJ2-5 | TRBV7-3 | TGTGCCAGCAGCCCGTCGGGGTCGAGAGAGACCCAGTACTTC | CASSPSGSRETQYF
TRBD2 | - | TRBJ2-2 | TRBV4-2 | TGTGCCAGCAGCCAACTCCTAGCGGCGAGACACGGGGAGCTGTTTTTT | CASSQLLAARHGELFF
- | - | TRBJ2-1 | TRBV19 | TGTGCCAGTAGCTTGGAACCCCATTCCTCTGGAAAGCAGTTCTTC | CASSLEPHSSGKQFF
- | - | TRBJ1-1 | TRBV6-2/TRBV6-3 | TGTGCCAGCAGTTACGAGGCCAAGATGAACACTGAAGCTTTCTTT | CASSYEAKMNTEAFF
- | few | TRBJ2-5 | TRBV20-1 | TGCAGTGCTAGGCAGAACTGGGAGACCCAGTACTTC | CSARQNWETQYF
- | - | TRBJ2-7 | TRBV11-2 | TGTGCCAGCACCACTAGGTGGGGGCGCGACGAGCAGTACTTC | CASTTRWGRDEQYF
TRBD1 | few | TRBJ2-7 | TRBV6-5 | TGTGCCAGCAGTATTGACAGGGTTAACTACGAGCAGTACTTC | CASSIDRVNYEQYF
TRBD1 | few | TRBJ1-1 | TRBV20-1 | TGCAGTGCTGAGATTAGGGGGCTGAACACTGAAGCTTTCTTT | CSAEIRGLNTEAFF
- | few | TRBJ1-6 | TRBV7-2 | TGTGCCAGCAGCTTTGAACGTAATTCACCCCTCCACTTT | CASSFERNSPLHF
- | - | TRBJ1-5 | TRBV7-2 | TGTGCCAGCAGCTTGTCGACAAGGCCTTTTCAGCCCCAGCATTTT | CASSLSTRPFQPQHF
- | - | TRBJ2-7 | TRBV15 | TGTGCCACCAGCAGAGGCCACGGATCCTACGAGCAGTACTTC | CATSRGHGSYEQYF